This TCR beta chain was identified during a study of CD8 T cells in ankylosing spondylitis (dated by TCRdb to 2016 to 2017). For the study in its entirety: The study profiled T cell receptor beta repertoires in healthy donors and ankylosing spondylitis patients to find disease-linked TCR variants. The full study cohort comprised 20 to 30 ankylosing spondylitis patients and approximately 100 healthy donors. Peripheral blood was sampled, and synovial fluid was additionally collected from ankylosing spondylitis patients. Summary of the overall study and its limitations: Significant enrichment of the disease-linked clones was reported in matched synovial fluid samples from ankylosing spondylitis patients. In peripheral blood, the disease-linked clones were found at relatively low frequencies and had a CD8+ phenotype. A TCR beta motif of several highly homologous amino acid variants appeared characteristic of blood from ankylosing spondylitis patients. Some TCR beta motif variants had previously been reported in synovial fluid and blood of reactive arthritis patients, which suggested common disease-initiation mechanisms.

Sequencing was performed on an Illumina HiSeq 2500. Quantitative 5'-RACE with molecular barcodes was the method used to prepare the TCR beta libraries. The original pipeline was this. A new computational method, built on a probabilistic model of VDJ rearrangement, was used to identify disease-linked TCR variants. TCRdb handled the public reads itself, with Q25 trimming in fastp and clone calling in MiXCR, and kept productive beta chains. For every CDR3 protein sequence, its rows merge into one entry that carries the most common genes and DNA. These V and J calls are TCRdb output, not the study's own analysis. Present in this sample are about 540,000 distinct CDR3 sequences, roughly 13% of which were seen just once. The biggest ten clones account for about 6.5% of the sample. In the case of this clonotype: What this receptor recognizes is not known. It has no much larger one-base neighbor in the sample; base qualities were not kept.

From the germline V gene (reference sequence), CDR1 is WNHNN and CDR2 is SYGVQD. Relative to germline, V is 0 bases shorter and J is 5 bases shorter, with 14 bases between their ends. Inclusive of the bounding cysteine and phenylalanine, the CDR3 is 16 residues long. The DNA shown is the 48-base CDR3, in frame from base 1. The chain employs TRBV10-1 and TRBJ2-1; the D gene is unclear. The sequence came from a male donor with ankylosing spondylitis. Specimen: blood, either unsorted or a sorted T cell fraction (not recorded which). The encoded CDR3 is CASSESKVAGHNEQFF. The DNA sequence is as follows: TGCGCCAGCAGTGAGTCGAAGGTAGCCGGCCACAATGAGCAGTTCTTC.